This TCR beta chain was observed in a study of shared clonotypes between healthy human individuals. Findings of the study overall: Large sequencing depth failed to make sorted-subset sequencing complete, rarefaction showed.

Original handling: ImmunoSEQ gave junction-only sequences without quality scores, so filtering differed. TCRdb keeps only in-frame clones here, not all; method: immunoSEQ multiplex PCR. V and J calls and clone size are given by that table; D and trimming were obtained from the DNA. The table has about 2.5 million clones, 92% seen once; the top ten hold around 0.4%. This clone was recorded only once. Its antigen remains unidentified. V lost 4 bases and J lost 5; bases outside the gene matches: 11. Looked up from germline, CDR1 is MGHRA and CDR2 is YSYEKL. The CDR3 sequence is 16 residues long. The specimen was naive CD4+ T cells from PBMCs. Subset specified: CD45RA+ positively selected. The TCR sequence derives from a man aged 18-30 years in good health. Some clones in this sample may be carry-over from other donors' samples. The chain links TRBV4-1 to TRBJ2-7; 10 bases match TRBD1. In DNA form, the CDR3 reads TGCGCCAGCAGCCTCGGCCGGGACAGGGGACTTGACGAGCAGTACTTC. Protein product: CASSLGRDRGLDEQYF.